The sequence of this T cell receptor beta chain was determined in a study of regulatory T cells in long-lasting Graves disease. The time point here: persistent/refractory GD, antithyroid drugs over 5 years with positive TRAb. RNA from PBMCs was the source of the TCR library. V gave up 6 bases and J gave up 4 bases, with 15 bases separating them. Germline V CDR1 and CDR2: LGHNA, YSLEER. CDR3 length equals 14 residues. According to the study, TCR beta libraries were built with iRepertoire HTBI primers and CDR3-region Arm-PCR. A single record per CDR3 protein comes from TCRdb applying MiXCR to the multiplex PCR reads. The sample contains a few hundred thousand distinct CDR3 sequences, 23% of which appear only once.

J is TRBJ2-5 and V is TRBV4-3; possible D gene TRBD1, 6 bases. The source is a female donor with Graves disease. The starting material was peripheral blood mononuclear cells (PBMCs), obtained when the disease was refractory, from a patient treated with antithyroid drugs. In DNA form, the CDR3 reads TGCGCCAGCAGAGCAACAGGGATCTCAGAGACCCAGTACTTC. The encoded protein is CASRATGISETQYF.